Each of the 9 T cell receptor beta chains below was sequenced from the same sample in a study of blood T cell repertoires in COVID-19. Here immunoSEQ multiplex PCR was the method, and the copy in TCRdb shows in-frame clones only, minus some. Altogether over 70,000 clones are present, 65% to 85% being singletons, with the ten largest covering about 16%. Material for sequencing was peripheral blood. The receptors stem from a man in his 70s with active or convalescent COVID-19.

Only a few counts were recorded for this clone. The CDR3 region has the DNA TGTGCCAGCAGTTTGCCAGGGGGACAGCCCCAGCATTTT. The encoded protein is CASSLPGGQPQHF. This rearrangement joins TRBV12-3 or TRBV12-4 to TRBJ1-5; TRBD1 agrees at 7 bases. The junction had 3 bases not matched to a gene; V was cut back by 3 bases and J by 7 bases. This CDR3 is 13 amino acids long.

The chain recombines TRBV19 with TRBJ1-1, with D possibly TRBD1 on 5 matching bases. This CDR3 has 13 residues. Germline lookup yields CDR1 LNHDA and CDR2 SQIVND (reference sequence). Between the trimmed V and J ends, which lost 4 bases and 5 bases, there was a span of 11 bases. Here the CDR3 DNA reads TGTGCCAGTAGTACCCCCAGGGTGACTGAAGCTTTCTTT. Protein: CASSTPRVTEAFF.

V is TRBV30 and J is TRBJ2-4, with TRBD1 matching 10 bases. The CDR3 spans 13 residues. The V gene's germline CDR1 is GTSNPN and CDR2 SVGIG (reference sequence). The V and J ends lost 1 base and 6 bases, in that order; junction bases with no gene match: 0. The CDR3 loop reads CAWSGTGGNIQYF. CDR3 coding DNA: TGTGCCTGGAGTGGGACAGGGGGAAACATTCAGTACTTC.

The genes are TRBV2 and TRBJ1-6; D gene ambiguous. Per germline, CDR1 SNHLY and CDR2 FYNNEI. The CDR3 has 13 residues. The V end lost 4 bases, the J end lost 8 bases, and 9 bases lay between the germline ends. The CDR3 protein is CASSVSQDSPLHF. DNA of the CDR3: TGTGCCAGCAGTGTAAGTCAGGATTCACCCCTCCACTTT.

The CDR3 loop reads CASGPHQDSPLHF. The CDR3 DNA sequence: TGTGCTAGTGGTCCCCACCAGGATTCACCCCTCCACTTT. The chain joins TRBV12-5 to TRBJ1-6; no reliable D call. Germline CDR1 is LGHNT and CDR2 is FRNRAP. This CDR3 region has 13 residues. Deletions cut 5 bases from V and 8 bases from J, with 10 bases between.

This clone was observed a handful of times. V is TRBV6-6 and J is TRBJ2-5; 8 bases align to TRBD1. Losses at the gene ends were 8 bases for V and 4 bases for J; bases not matched to a gene: 9. Germline CDR1 and CDR2: MNHNY and SVGAGI (reference sequence). The CDR3 length is 14 residues. The CDR3 region is CASGDGQGGETQYF. In DNA, the CDR3 is TGTGCCAGCGGGGACGGACAGGGAGGAGAGACCCAGTACTTC.

This rearrangement joins TRBV7-9 to TRBJ1-2, with D possibly matching TRBD1 (5 bases). The germline V gene encodes CDR1 SEHNR and CDR2 FQNEAQ (reference sequence). The CDR3 totals 13 residues. V dropped 1 base and J dropped 6 bases, with 9 bases sitting between them. The chain's CDR3 is CASSLDGGDGYTF. For the CDR3, the DNA is TGTGCCAGCAGCTTAGACGGGGGAGATGGCTACACCTTC.

The V and J genes are TRBV29-1 and TRBJ2-5; 9 bases agree with TRBD1. Trimming took 2 bases from V and 4 from J; bases not matched to a gene: 5. CDR1 and CDR2 from the germline V gene are SQVTM and ANQGSEA. This CDR3 has 14 residues. CDR3 DNA sequence: TGCAGCGTTGAAACTGACAGGGGGGTAGAGACCCAGTACTTC. It translates to CSVETDRGVETQYF.

The chain is built from TRBV11-2 and TRBJ2-7; D gene ambiguous. The V end lost 6 bases, the J end lost 0 bases, and 12 bases lay between the germline ends. The CDR3 spans 14 residues. Germline assignment: CDR1 SGHAT and CDR2 FQNNGV. The CDR3 loop is CASRLIRSSYEQYF. Here the CDR3 DNA reads TGTGCCAGCAGACTGATTAGGAGCTCCTACGAGCAGTACTTC.